A single sample is the source of the 2 T cell receptor beta chains below, sequenced in a study of T-cell reconstitution after alpha-beta-depleted transplantation in children. Researchers prepared the TCRbeta library using unique molecular identifiers, the study reports. Using its own MiXCR run on the PCR reads, TCRdb lists one record per CDR3 protein. The sample holds more than 150,000 distinct CDR3 sequences; more than 14% are singletons and the top ten take less than 15%. The starting material was PBMCs from the stem cell graft donor, obtained from the stem cell graft. These receptors originate from a human donor who donated a stem cell graft to a child with acute lymphoblastic leukemia.

This clonotype was seen ten or more times. This rearrangement joins TRBV29-1 to TRBJ1-1, with D possibly being TRBD1 (5 bases). V was shortened by 3 bases and J by 6 bases, with 17 bases between the two germline ends. This CDR3 is built from 14 residues. Per germline, CDR1 SQVTM and CDR2 ANQGSEA. The CDR3 nucleotides are TGCAGCGTTGACGATGGGAGGCGCAGGGCTGAAGCTTTCTTT. This gives the protein CSVDDGRRRAEAFF.

There are many counts of this clonotype. The V call is TRBV5-1, the J call TRBJ2-5; TRBD1 matches at 7 bases. CDR1 is SGHRS and CDR2 is YFSETQ in the germline V gene. After removal of 4 bases from V and 1 base from J, the junction contained 7 bases not matched to a gene. This CDR3 is built from 15 residues. CDR3 sequence (DNA): TGCGCCAGCAGCGACGACGGGACAGCCCAAGAGACCCAGTACTTC. This gives the protein CASSDDGTAQETQYF.